These T cell receptor beta chains were read from a single sample in a study of cytomegalovirus exposure and HLA in healthy donors. Generated by immunoSEQ multiplex PCR, the TCRdb table keeps only in-frame clones and is missing some. The sample has approximately 150,000 clones; roughly four fifths are singletons. Input material: PBMCs. The receptors were sampled from a young man in good health and CMV-seropositive. Both conserved end residues are part of each CDR3. The D gene is left open where the match is weak. For some rows the clone size is stated as once, few or many, or as a class when expanded; others skip it.

clone_size	v_call	j_call	d_call	cdr3_nt	cdr3_aa
NA	TRBV30	TRBJ2-5	TRBD1	TGTGCCTGGACCGGACAGGGTGCGGAGACCCAGTACTTC	CAWTGQGAETQYF
NA	TRBV6-1	TRBJ2-7	TRBD2	TGTGCCAGCAGTGCCCGACTAGCGGAGTTATCCTACGAGCAGTACTTC	CASSARLAELSYEQYF
NA	TRBV6-5	TRBJ1-2	TRBD1	TGTGCCAGCAGTCCAGACAGGGCTGGGGGCTACACCTTC	CASSPDRAGGYTF
NA	TRBV27	TRBJ2-3	NA	TGTGCCAGCAGTTTGGGAGGACTTACTAGCACAGATACGCAGTATTTT	CASSLGGLTSTDTQYF
NA	TRBV28	TRBJ2-7	NA	TGTGCCAGCAGTTTTGGGGGCGCCAGGCACGAGCAGTACTTC	CASSFGGARHEQYF
NA	TRBV12-5	TRBJ2-3	NA	TGTGCTAGTGGTTTAGAATTGCGGGGAACAGATACGCGGTATTTT	CASGLELRGTDTRYF
NA	TRBV5-1	TRBJ2-1	NA	TGCGCCAGCAGCGCGAGCAGGGGACGCAATGAGCAGTTCTTC	CASSASRGRNEQFF
once	TRBV10-3	TRBJ1-1	NA	TGTGCCATCAGTCCACTGGCAGGGCAGGACGCTTTCTTT	CAISPLAGQDAFF
NA	TRBV28	TRBJ2-7	NA	TGTGCCAGCAGCAGCAGGGGGGTCCGAGGCTACGAGCAGTACTTC	CASSSRGVRGYEQYF
NA	TRBV2	TRBJ1-1	TRBD1	TGTGCCAGCAGGGAACAGGGGAAACACACTGAAGCTTTCTTT	CASREQGKHTEAFF
NA	TRBV7-9	TRBJ2-5	TRBD1	TGTGCCAGCAGCGGGACAGTGAGCACCCACGAGACCCAGTACTTC	CASSGTVSTHETQYF
few	TRBV7-9	TRBJ2-3	NA	TGTGCCAGCAGCTCTTTAACAGATACGCAGTATTTT	CASSSLTDTQYF
few	TRBV28	TRBJ1-5	NA	TGTGCCAGCGATCAGGGAGGAAATAGCAATCAGCCCCAGCATTTT	CASDQGGNSNQPQHF
NA	TRBV7-8	TRBJ2-1	TRBD2	TGTGCCAGCAGCAGGACTAGCGGATTCTACAATGAGCAGTTCTTC	CASSRTSGFYNEQFF
NA	TRBV12-5	TRBJ1-1	TRBD1	TGTGCTAGTGGTTTGGCCCTCCCCCTGACAGGGGTCGGGACTGAAGCTTTCTTT	CASGLALPLTGVGTEAFF
NA	TRBV18	TRBJ1-1	TRBD1	TGTGCCAGCTCACCCCTGGGACAGGGGGTAAACACTGAAGCTTTCTTT	CASSPLGQGVNTEAFF
NA	TRBV2	TRBJ2-7	TRBD1	TGTGCCAGCAGTCGGACAGGGGGCGAACCCTACGAGCAGTACTTC	CASSRTGGEPYEQYF
few	TRBV7-6	TRBJ2-7	NA	TGTGCCAGCAGCGCCCAGGTAGGCTACGAGCAGTACTTC	CASSAQVGYEQYF
NA	TRBV10-2	TRBJ2-5	NA	TGCGCCAGCCTTCTCCAAGAGACCCAGTACTTC	CASLLQETQYF
NA	TRBV7-9	TRBJ2-5	NA	TGTGCCAGCACCTCAACCGATCCCCTACAGGGCGCACGGGAGACCCAGTACTTC	CASTSTDPLQGARETQYF
NA	TRBV25-1	TRBJ2-5	NA	TGTGCCAGCAGGGAGGGACAGTCGTACCAAGAGACCCAGTACTTC	CASREGQSYQETQYF
NA	TRBV28	TRBJ1-1	NA	TGTGCCAGCAGCAACCGGGGAACGCCCGAAGCTTTCTTT	CASSNRGTPEAFF
NA	TRBV5-1	TRBJ2-7	TRBD1	TGCGCCAGCAGCTCTACCGGACAGGGCGGAAAGCAGTACTTC	CASSSTGQGGKQYF
NA	TRBV9	TRBJ2-3	TRBD2	TGTGCCAGCAGCCCTAAGGGACTAGCGGGAGTTACCCTCACTACAGATACGCAGTATTTT	CASSPKGLAGVTLTTDTQYF
NA	TRBV9	TRBJ1-3	NA	TGTGCCAGCAGCGTAGAGGAGCAGAGGAGGAACACCATATATTTT	CASSVEEQRRNTIYF
few	TRBV6-6	TRBJ1-5	NA	TGTGCGAGTGAGGTAACCGGAGGCAATCAGCCCCAGCATTTT	CASEVTGGNQPQHF
NA	TRBV7-2	TRBJ2-3	TRBD1	TGTGCCAGCAGCCCCCAACTTGGGACAGGGGGACCAGATACGCAGTATTTT	CASSPQLGTGGPDTQYF
NA	TRBV28	TRBJ1-1	TRBD1	TGTGCCAGGAGATCGGACAGGGGAATGGGTTTTGCTGAAGCTTTCTTT	CARRSDRGMGFAEAFF
NA	TRBV19	TRBJ2-5	TRBD2	TGTGCCAGTAGTATGATATGGGTAGCGGGAGGAAAAGAGACCCAGTACTTC	CASSMIWVAGGKETQYF
NA	TRBV5-1	TRBJ2-7	NA	TGCGCCAGCAGCTTGTTTTCCGGGGAGACCTACGAGCAGTACTTC	CASSLFSGETYEQYF
NA	TRBV9	TRBJ2-2	TRBD2	TGTGCCAGCAGCGTAGAGACTAGCGGGGGATACACCGGGGAGCTGTTTTTT	CASSVETSGGYTGELFF
NA	TRBV27	TRBJ2-7	NA	TGTGCCAGCAGTTTAGTCAGCGGGCGCTTCTCCTACGAGCAGTACTTC	CASSLVSGRFSYEQYF
few	TRBV7-8	TRBJ2-5	NA	TGTGCCAGCAGCTTAGCGTTCCTAGACCAAGAGACCCAGTACTTC	CASSLAFLDQETQYF
NA	TRBV7-9	TRBJ1-4	TRBD1	TGTGCCAGCAGCTTAAGAATAGTTCGGGAGGGGGCCCTTGGAGAAAAACTGTTTTTT	CASSLRIVREGALGEKLFF
NA	TRBV29-1	TRBJ2-1	TRBD2	TGCAGCGGGGGGGAGCGGGAGTGGGGTGAGCAGTTCTTC	CSGGEREWGEQFF
few	TRBV19	TRBJ1-5	TRBD1	TGTGCCAGTAGTCCCACCTCGGGACAGGCGGAAGGGCCCCAGCATTTT	CASSPTSGQAEGPQHF
NA	TRBV6-5	TRBJ2-7	TRBD2	TGTGCCAGCACCATGGGACTAGCGGGAGTCTACGAGCAGTACTTC	CASTMGLAGVYEQYF
NA	TRBV4-1	TRBJ2-3	NA	TGCGCCAGCAGCCAGCAGGGGCTTCCATCAGATACGCAGTATTTT	CASSQQGLPSDTQYF
NA	TRBV11-3	TRBJ2-5	NA	TGTGCCAGCAGCAGAGGTGTCAGCCAAGAGACCCAGTACTTC	CASSRGVSQETQYF
NA	TRBV9	TRBJ1-3	NA	TGTGCCAGCAGCGTAGACAAGGGGACAATCGGAAACACCATATATTTT	CASSVDKGTIGNTIYF
NA	TRBV28	TRBJ2-3	NA	TGTGCCAGCAGTTCCGAGGCAGGGGGGATCACAGATACGCAGTATTTT	CASSSEAGGITDTQYF
NA	TRBV28	TRBJ2-7	TRBD1	TGTGCCAGCAGAGGGACAGCTATATACGAGCAGTACTTC	CASRGTAIYEQYF
NA	TRBV19	TRBJ2-3	NA	TGTGCCAGTAGTATAACGGGGTACACAGATACGCAGTATTTT	CASSITGYTDTQYF
once	TRBV2	TRBJ1-3	NA	TGTGCCAGCAGGAAAGACAGCAGCTCTGGAAACACCATATATTTT	CASRKDSSSGNTIYF
NA	TRBV9	TRBJ2-2	TRBD1	TGTGCCAGCAGCGTAACCACAGGGGGCCCGGAGCTGTTTTTT	CASSVTTGGPELFF
NA	TRBV13	TRBJ2-7	NA	TGTGCCAGCAGCCGACCGGGAGACCGGTACGAGCAGTACTTC	CASSRPGDRYEQYF
NA	TRBV28	TRBJ1-2	TRBD1	TGTGCGCGGTTGGGACAGGGGTCCTACTATGGCTACACCTTC	CARLGQGSYYGYTF
NA	TRBV5-6	TRBJ2-3	TRBD1	TGTGCCAGCAGCTTGCCCGACAGGGGGAGTACGCAGTATTTT	CASSLPDRGSTQYF
NA	TRBV5-6	TRBJ2-1	NA	TGTGCCAGCAGCTTTTTGAAGTTGGGGCAGGGCAGTTACTACAATGAGCAGTTCTTC	CASSFLKLGQGSYYNEQFF
once	TRBV5-1	TRBJ2-5	TRBD1	TGCGCCAGCAGCTTGAACAGGGGGCAAGAGACCCAGTACTTC	CASSLNRGQETQYF